The T cell receptor (beta chain) under discussion was sequenced for a study of identical twins. Unique molecular identifiers were present on the cDNA, and a universal primer site came from template switching. TCRdb passed the 5' RACE reads through MiXCR, listing each CDR3 protein once. The table includes roughly 490,000 distinct CDR3 sequences, 13% to 15% detected once. Whole-study results and caveats: Researchers caution that invariant MAIT and iNKT cells could partly confound zero-insertion analyses.

V lost 9 bases and J lost 5, with 7 bases in between. The CDR3 spans 11 residues. This clonotype was seen a few times. The antigen remains undetermined. These data also featured in a second study, about yellow fever vaccine responses in identical twins. That source notes: Reports say the vaccine T cell response in twins looked partly convergent and partly personalized.

The TCR sequence derives from a woman aged 18 to 35 in good health. Sequenced: CD4+ T cells sorted from blood. The chain has TRBV23-1 and TRBJ2-2; TRBD2 is a possible D gene (5 bases). TRBV23-1 is known as an ORF, though its function is uncertain. The CDR3 coding sequence is TGCGCCAGGGGCGGGACCGGGGAGCTGTTTTTT. As protein: CARGGTGELFF.